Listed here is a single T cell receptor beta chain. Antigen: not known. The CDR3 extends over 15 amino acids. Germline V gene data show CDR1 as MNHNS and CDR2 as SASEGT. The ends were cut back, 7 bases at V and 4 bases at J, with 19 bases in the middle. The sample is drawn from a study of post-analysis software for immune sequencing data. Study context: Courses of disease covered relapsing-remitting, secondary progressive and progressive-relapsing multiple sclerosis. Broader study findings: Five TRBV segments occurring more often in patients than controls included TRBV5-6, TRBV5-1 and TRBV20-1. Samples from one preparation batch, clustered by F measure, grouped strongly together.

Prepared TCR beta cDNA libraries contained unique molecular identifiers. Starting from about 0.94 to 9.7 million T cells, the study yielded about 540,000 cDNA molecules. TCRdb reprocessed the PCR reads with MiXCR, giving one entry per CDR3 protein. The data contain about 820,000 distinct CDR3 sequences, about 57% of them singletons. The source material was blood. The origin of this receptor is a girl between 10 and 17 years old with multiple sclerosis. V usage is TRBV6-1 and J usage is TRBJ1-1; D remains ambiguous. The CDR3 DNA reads TGTGCCAGCAAGAGAGAGGCCCGGTTCGGCACTGAAGCTTTCTTT. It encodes CASKREARFGTEAFF.